The present entry profiles one TCR beta chain with its context. Its antigen is as yet unknown. Selected positively for CCR7 and CD45RO-negative, naive CD8 cells excluded terminally differentiated effector memory CD45RA+ cells. Authors' processing steps: ImmunoSEQ only sent back junction sequences with no quality scores, so filtering was done differently. Some clones are missing from TCRdb's copy, which holds only in-frame ones; the method was immunoSEQ multiplex PCR. The V and J calls and clone size are taken from that table; D and trimming were inferred from the DNA. The repertoire holds roughly 850,000 clones, about 96% seen once, with less than 0.25% in the top ten. The sample belongs to a study of shared clonotypes between healthy human individuals. Study at large: Donors had three CD4 naive, three CD4 memory, two CD8 naive and one CD8 memory plate apiece. Study findings and constraints: Only a few donors were included, so the genetic and exposure-history diversity represented was limited. Relative to clonotypes present in all four donors, those not shared had lower generation probabilities.

Germline V gene data show CDR1 as SGHNT and CDR2 as YENEEA. V lost 5 bases and J 3 bases, leaving 10 bases between the germline ends. The length of the CDR3 is 14 residues. The rearrangement links TRBV11-3 to TRBJ1-4; D gene uncertain. The receptor comes from a man aged 30 to 39 in good health. The sample comprised naive CD8+ T cells sorted from blood. The CDR3 coding sequence is TGTGCCAGCAGCCCCGCCGGAGCTAATGAAAAACTGTTTTTT. This encodes CASSPAGANEKLFF.